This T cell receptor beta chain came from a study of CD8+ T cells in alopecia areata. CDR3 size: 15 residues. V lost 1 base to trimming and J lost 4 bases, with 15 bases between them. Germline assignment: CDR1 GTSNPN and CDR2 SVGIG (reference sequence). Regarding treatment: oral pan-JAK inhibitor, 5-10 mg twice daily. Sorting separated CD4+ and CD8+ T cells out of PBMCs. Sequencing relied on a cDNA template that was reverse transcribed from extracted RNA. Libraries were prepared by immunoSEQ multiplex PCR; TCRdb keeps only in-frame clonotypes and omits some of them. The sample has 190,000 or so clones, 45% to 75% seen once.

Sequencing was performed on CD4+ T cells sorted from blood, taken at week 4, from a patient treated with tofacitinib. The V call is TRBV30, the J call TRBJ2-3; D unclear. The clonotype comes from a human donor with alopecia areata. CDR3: CAWSAPDRMADTQYF. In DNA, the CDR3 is TGTGCCTGGAGTGCGCCGGATAGGATGGCAGATACGCAGTATTTT.